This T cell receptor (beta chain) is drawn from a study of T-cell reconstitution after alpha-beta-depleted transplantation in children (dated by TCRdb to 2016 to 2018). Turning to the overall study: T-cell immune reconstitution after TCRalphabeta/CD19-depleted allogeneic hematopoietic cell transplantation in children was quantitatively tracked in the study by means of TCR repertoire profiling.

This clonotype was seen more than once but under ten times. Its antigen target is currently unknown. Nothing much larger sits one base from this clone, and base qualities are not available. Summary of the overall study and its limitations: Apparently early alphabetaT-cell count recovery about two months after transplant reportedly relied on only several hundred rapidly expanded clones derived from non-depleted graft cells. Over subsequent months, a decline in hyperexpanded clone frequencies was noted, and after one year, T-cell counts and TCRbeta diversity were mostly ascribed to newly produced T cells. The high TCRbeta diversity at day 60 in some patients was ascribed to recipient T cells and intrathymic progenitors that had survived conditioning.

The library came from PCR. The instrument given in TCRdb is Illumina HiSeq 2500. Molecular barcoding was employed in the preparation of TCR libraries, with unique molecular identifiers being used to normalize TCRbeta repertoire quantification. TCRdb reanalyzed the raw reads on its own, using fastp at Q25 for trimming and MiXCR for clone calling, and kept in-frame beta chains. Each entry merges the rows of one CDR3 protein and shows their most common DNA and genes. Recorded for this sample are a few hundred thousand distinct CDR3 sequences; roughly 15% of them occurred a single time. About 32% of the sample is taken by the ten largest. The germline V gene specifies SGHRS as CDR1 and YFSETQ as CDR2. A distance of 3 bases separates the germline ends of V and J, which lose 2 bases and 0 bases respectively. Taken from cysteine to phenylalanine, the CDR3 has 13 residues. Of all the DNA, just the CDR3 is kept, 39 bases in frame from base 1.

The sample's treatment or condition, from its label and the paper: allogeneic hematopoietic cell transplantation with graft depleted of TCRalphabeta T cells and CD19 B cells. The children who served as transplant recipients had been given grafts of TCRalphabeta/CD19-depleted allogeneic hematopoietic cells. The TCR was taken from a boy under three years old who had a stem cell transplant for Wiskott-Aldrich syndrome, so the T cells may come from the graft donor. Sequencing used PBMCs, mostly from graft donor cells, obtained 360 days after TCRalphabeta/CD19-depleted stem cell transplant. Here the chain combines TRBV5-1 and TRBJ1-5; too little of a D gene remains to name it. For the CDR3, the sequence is CASSFNSNQPQHF. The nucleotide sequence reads TGCGCCAGCAGCTTTAATAGCAATCAGCCCCAGCATTTT.